A single sample is the source of the 17 T cell receptor beta chains below, sequenced in a study of T cell responses to AZD1222 COVID-19 vaccine (dated by TCRdb to the early 2020s). The library relied on the immunoSEQ multiplex PCR assay. TCRdb re-hosts the immuneACCESS table, in-frame sequences only. Its copies lack some clones; in the studies checked, an unresolved V gene accounts for under half of them, and the cause for the rest is not known. The table for this sample lists roughly 180,000 clones; more than 85% of them were counted only once. The ten largest clones add up to about 3.5% of the sample. The meaning of the sample's time point label: about 28 days (+/-7) after the second vaccine dose. The material sequenced was peripheral blood, taken 28 days after the second AZD1222 dose. The receptors shown here come from an adult who received the AZD1222 COVID-19 vaccine.

The rearrangement uses TRBV24-1 and TRBJ2-5, with D possibly called TRBD1 or TRBD2 (5 bases each). Trimming pared 7 bases from V and 4 bases from J, leaving 12 bases between. The CDR3 covers 13 residues. The germline V gene has CDR1 KGHDR and CDR2 SFDVKD. CDR3 coding DNA: TGTGCCACCAGCGAGGGGTGGAGAGAGACCCAGTACTTC. Translated, it gives CATSEGWRETQYF.

The chain is built from TRBV25-1 and TRBJ1-6, with D unresolved. The V end lost 7 bases, the J end lost 0 bases, and 4 bases lay between the germline ends. The CDR3 is made up of 13 amino acids. CDR1 and CDR2 from the germline V gene are MGHDK and SYGVNS. CDR3 bases: TGTGCCAGCAAGAGCTCCTATAATTCACCCCTCCACTTT. Encoded protein: CASKSSYNSPLHF.

The gene calls are TRBV11-2 and TRBJ2-1, with no clear D. Germline V gene lookup returns CDR1 SGHAT and CDR2 FQNNGV. V was pared by 3 bases and J by 8 bases, with 14 bases between. This CDR3 has 14 residues. CDR3 bases: TGTGCCAGCAGCTTTAACTCAGAGGTCGATGAGCAGTTCTTC. Translation: CASSFNSEVDEQFF.

V and J are TRBV11-2 and TRBJ2-5; possible D gene TRBD1, 7 bases. CDR3 size: 15 residues. Trimming cost V 4 bases and J 5 bases, with 17 bases left between them. Germline V lookup: CDR1 SGHAT, CDR2 FQNNGV. The CDR3 nucleotides read TGTGCCAGCAGCTATAATACAGGGGAGGAGGAGACCCAGTACTTC. Translated: CASSYNTGEEETQYF.

About this clone: Other DNA sequences of this sample code for an identical CDR3. For the CDR3, the DNA is TGCGCCAGCAGCTTGCAAGGGGTGAACACTGAAGCTTTCTTT. Translating gives CASSLQGVNTEAFF. This chain uses TRBV5-1 with TRBJ1-1, with D possibly matching TRBD1 (5 bases). The CDR3 runs 14 residues. Germline-derived CDR1 and CDR2 are SGHRS and YFSETQ. V lost 1 base, J lost 0 bases, and 7 bases lay in between.

This clone showed up just once. The V and J genes are TRBV6-5 and TRBJ2-7; the D gene is possibly TRBD1 (5 bases). CDR3 size: 13 residues. Germline V gene lookup returns CDR1 MNHEY and CDR2 SVGAGI. The germline V and J ends were trimmed by 0 bases and 7 bases, with 10 bases remaining between them. The CDR3 spells CASSYSVGEEQYF. Here the CDR3 DNA reads TGTGCCAGCAGTTACTCGGTAGGGGAAGAGCAGTACTTC.

The chain joins TRBV11-2 to TRBJ1-1; D gene ambiguous. CDR3 length: 16 amino acids. Germline V gene data show CDR1 as SGHAT and CDR2 as FQNNGV. The ends were cut back, 5 bases at V and 1 base at J, with 17 bases in the middle. The CDR3 loop reads CASSPRRGQENTEAFF. The CDR3, as DNA: TGTGCCAGCAGCCCTCGACGGGGTCAGGAGAACACTGAAGCTTTCTTT. The whole variable domain, filled in from reference TRBV11-2 and TRBJ1-1, reads EAGVAQSPRYKIIEKRQSVAFWCNPISGHATLYWYQQILGQGPKLLIQFQNNGVVDDSQLPKDRFSAERLKGVDSTLKIQPAKLEDSAVYLCASSPRRGQENTEAFFGQGTRLTVV.

The chain couples TRBV28 to TRBJ1-1; D is undetermined. Per the germline V gene, CDR1 is MDHEN and CDR2 is SYDVKM. The CDR3 contains 14 residues. Trimming left V 10 bases short and J 0 bases short, with 15 bases between. CDR3 loop: CATVESSMNTEAFF. CDR3 DNA: TGTGCCACCGTTGAGAGTTCGATGAACACTGAAGCTTTCTTT.

The chain links TRBV20-1 to TRBJ2-1; 7 nucleotides line up with TRBD1. Germline V gives CDR1 DFQATT, CDR2 SNEGSKA (reference sequence). The CDR3 covers 11 residues. With 4 bases clipped from V and 6 bases from J, the junction kept 0 bases outside the gene matches. The CDR3 reads CSAKGANEQFF. In DNA form, the CDR3 reads TGCAGTGCTAAGGGGGCCAATGAGCAGTTCTTC.

The chain couples TRBV19 to TRBJ1-3, with D possibly being TRBD1 (5 bases). The ends were cut back, 4 bases at V and 0 bases at J, with 10 bases in the middle. Germline CDR1 reads LNHDA; CDR2 reads SQIVND (reference sequence). The CDR3 consists of 15 residues. CDR3 residues: CASSNRQSSGNTIYF. CDR3 nucleotide sequence: TGTGCCAGTAGTAACCGACAGAGCTCTGGAAACACCATATATTTT. Full variable domain (rest looked up from reference TRBV19 and TRBJ1-3): DGGITQSPKYLFRKEGQNVTLSCEQNLNHDAMYWYRQDPGQGLRLIYYSQIVNDFQKGDIAEGYSVSREKKESFPLTVTSAQKNPTAFYLCASSNRQSSGNTIYFGEGSWLTVV.

V usage is TRBV29-1 and J usage is TRBJ2-7, with D unresolved. Between the trimmed V and J ends, which lost 7 bases and 0 bases, there was a span of 7 bases. The CDR3 has 11 residues. Germline CDR1 SQVTM, CDR2 ANQGSEA. The CDR3 coding sequence is TGCAGCGCCCGGCTCTCCTACGAGCAGTACTTC. This gives the protein CSARLSYEQYF.

This chain connects TRBV7-3 to TRBJ1-1; possible D gene TRBD1, 6 bases. Germline V lookup: CDR1 SGHTA, CDR2 FQGTGA. This CDR3 comprises 15 residues. V was clipped by 2 bases and J by 1 base, with 11 bases between them. CDR3 loop: CASSLVVGGNTEAFF. The CDR3 region has the DNA TGTGCCAGCAGCTTAGTGGTAGGGGGGAACACTGAAGCTTTCTTT.

V and J are TRBV20-1 and TRBJ2-7, with D tentatively TRBD2 (6 bases). Per germline, CDR1 DFQATT and CDR2 SNEGSKA (reference sequence). The CDR3 is 11 amino acids. V was clipped by 3 bases and J by 4 bases, with 7 bases between them. The CDR3 region is CSARDYYEQYF. CDR3 sequence (DNA): TGCAGTGCTAGGGACTATTACGAGCAGTACTTC.

CDR3 protein: CAISEFRESPQHF. The CDR3 DNA is TGTGCCATCAGTGAGTTCCGGGAATCTCCCCAGCATTTT. The chain links TRBV10-3 to TRBJ1-5; no firm D call. The V end was cut by 1 base, the J end by 10 bases, with 11 bases between. This CDR3 region has 13 residues. Per germline, CDR1 ENHRY and CDR2 SYGVKD.

The chain couples TRBV6-5 to TRBJ2-7; the D gene could be TRBD1 or TRBD2 (5 bases each). The CDR3 is 13 amino acids. Trimming removed 2 bases from V and 4 bases from J, with 9 bases in between. Looked up from germline, CDR1 is MNHEY and CDR2 is SVGAGI. CDR3 sequence reads: CASSYGTGYEQYF. The DNA of the CDR3 is TGTGCCAGCAGTTACGGGACCGGTTACGAGCAGTACTTC.

V usage is TRBV30 and J usage is TRBJ2-5, with D possibly TRBD1 on 5 matching bases. There are 16 residues in the CDR3. Germline CDR1 is GTSNPN and CDR2 is SVGIG (reference sequence). The V gene lost 1 base and the J gene lost 5 bases, with 20 bases spanning the gap. This chain's CDR3 is CAWSEESGHPSETQYF. For the CDR3, the DNA is TGTGCCTGGAGTGAGGAGTCAGGGCACCCGTCCGAGACCCAGTACTTC.

CDR3 loop: CASSQGSGAGTGELFF. CDR3 DNA: TGCGCCAGCAGCCAAGGATCTGGTGCGGGGACCGGGGAGCTGTTTTTT. J is TRBJ2-2 and V is TRBV4-1; D is perhaps TRBD2 (6 bases). Germline V gives CDR1 MGHRA, CDR2 YSYEKL. V dropped 1 base and J dropped 5 bases, with 14 bases sitting between them. CDR3 length: 16 residues.